The sequence of this T cell receptor (beta chain) was determined in a study of early T cells in non-severe SARS-CoV-2 infection. This clonotype was recorded at least ten times. This CDR3 has 14 amino acids. Germline assignment: CDR1 ENHRY and CDR2 SYGVKD. The germline V and J ends were trimmed by 6 bases and 1 base, with 12 bases remaining between them. Each cDNA molecule carried a unique molecular identifier. From the 5' RACE reads, TCRdb called clonotypes with MiXCR, one entry per CDR3 protein. The sample carries tens of thousands of distinct CDR3 sequences, 5.5% to 7.5% recorded once. The V gene is TRBV10-3, the J gene TRBJ1-2; D possibly corresponds to TRBD1 (6 bases). The material sequenced was whole blood. This TCR was recovered from an adult who was a healthcare worker with PCR-confirmed SARS-CoV-2 infection or an uninfected control (not recorded which). CDR3 DNA: TGTGCCATCAGCCGGGACAAGGATAACTATGGCTACACCTTC. Its protein is CAISRDKDNYGYTF.